This TCR beta chain was sequenced during a study of T cell responses to AZD1222 COVID-19 vaccine (dated by TCRdb to about 2021). Regarding the research as a whole: TCR sequencing was performed for 230 to 250 trial participants, of whom about 200 were given two doses of AZD1222 and around 25 were given two doses of MenACWY control vaccine. Trial participants were enrolled by age into 18-55, 56-69 and 70-plus year subgroups, with approximately 150, 28 and 58 TCR-sequenced participants respectively. Overall study results and their limits: Because no day 14 peak-response samples were available, repertoires were characterized only after the peak T cell response. The whole spike protein was spanned by vaccine-associated CD4 TCRs, and dominant responses were seen in regions 160-218 and 743-854. Nearly half of unique spike-specific TCRs reportedly recognized epitopes outside regions mutated in the B.1.351 and B.1.1.7 variants. The 56-69-year group was small, and its depth increase did not reach significance, likely because of low power. Participants were mostly white British, with more females than males. The authors suggested clonal diversity may have been underestimated. After two AZD1222 doses, spike-specific TCR breadth and depth were significantly higher than at day 0 and than in MenACWY recipients. Conclusions about previously exposed vaccinees are limited, since just five to seven AZD1222 recipients were seropositive for SARS-CoV-2 at baseline.

Comments on this clone: Its antigen is unknown. No base-level quality is on record; no much larger clone is a single base apart.

The CDR3 regions of human TCRbeta chains were subjected to immunosequencing. The paper's processing steps were these. TCRs in the repertoires were compared against a reference library of SARS-CoV-2-specific TCRs that had been generated with the MIRA antigen-specificity platform. Breadth was defined as the fraction of unique TCRs that were SARS-CoV-2-associated, and depth was defined as the fraction of total T cells that were SARS-CoV-2-associated. Using the MIRA data, each spike-specific TCR was assigned both to the spike region to which the TCR was reactive and to a CD4 or CD8 class. Log10-transformed breadth and depth values were compared by one-way ANOVA with Sidak's multiple comparisons tests. TCRdb obtained this table from immuneACCESS and retained in-frame rearrangements with V and J assigned. These tables miss some clones; where compared with another copy, unresolved V genes account for less than half of the shortfall, and the remainder is unexplained. V and J calls and clone size are copied from that table; D and trimming were computed from the DNA. This sample lists just under 90,000 clones; around 91% were detected once. Around 5.5% of the sample is held by the ten biggest clonotypes.

Taken with the paper, the label for time point translates to: about 28 days (+/-7) after the second vaccine dose. Because spike-specific TCR depth and breadth did not differ between the two schedules, AZD1222 recipients who got a second dose at roughly 4 weeks were pooled with those who got a second dose at roughly 12 weeks. Vaccinee samples were obtained from the UK trials COV001 and COV002, which included a single-blind randomized controlled phase 2/3 trial of AZD1222 (ChAdOx1 nCoV-19) in healthy adults. Trial participant PBMC samples were collected at day 0 and day 28 after the second dose for TCRbeta chain sequencing. From cysteine to phenylalanine, the CDR3 is 12 amino acids long. The kept DNA is CDR3 alone, 36 bases in frame from the first base. Looking up the germline V gene yields CDR1 SQVTM and CDR2 ANQGSEA. V is clipped by 2 bases and J by 4 bases, and the sequence between their germline boundaries is 8 bases long.

This sample comprised peripheral blood, obtained 28 days after the second AZD1222 dose. This receptor was taken from an adult who received the AZD1222 COVID-19 vaccine. In this chain, TRBV29-1 is recombined with TRBJ1-1; the D gene is unclear. CDR3 region: CSVEFGFTEAFF. The DNA reads as follows: TGCAGCGTTGAATTTGGGTTCACTGAAGCTTTCTTT.